This entry is about one T cell receptor beta chain. Antigen unknown. This entry belongs to a study of T cells in Graves' hyperthyroidism and ophthalmopathy. TCR beta CDR3 sequences were amplified from RNA transcripts. Initially, a first-round RT-PCR of the TCR CDR3 employed the HTBI primer set. TCRdb re-called the multiplex PCR reads with MiXCR, one entry per CDR3 protein. Counted here are hundreds of thousands of distinct CDR3 sequences, 38% occurring once; the ten biggest clones make up about 9%. Broader study findings: A model of 13 V-J pairs discriminated ophthalmopathy from stable hyperthyroidism.

These patients, aged 18 to 65, had recently diagnosed hyperthyroidism lasting under 2 months. CDR3 length: 14 residues. The germline V gene encodes CDR1 LNHDA and CDR2 SQIVND (reference sequence). The V gene lost 5 bases and the J gene lost 5 bases, with 15 bases spanning the gap. This sequence originates from a young man with Graves' hyperthyroidism. The chain employs TRBV19 and TRBJ2-5; possibly TRBD1 for D (6 bases). Sequencing was carried out using blood. The CDR3 nucleotides read TGTGCCAGTAGTCCAGGACAGTCGTGGGAGACCCAGTACTTC. Residues: CASSPGQSWETQYF.